Sequencing of this T cell receptor beta chain was carried out in a study of T cells in Graves' hyperthyroidism and ophthalmopathy. The junction had 1 base not matched to a gene; V was cut back by 1 base and J by 1 base. The germline gives CDR1 LGHDT, CDR2 YNNKEL (reference sequence). The CDR3 runs 15 residues. The study, taken as a whole, reports: From stable hyperthyroidism, ophthalmopathy was separated by a 13 V-J model. Expanded thyroid clonotypes (above 0.001) were mostly also found in blood. The model identified upcoming ophthalmopathy a median roughly 6.5 months ahead of onset.

Regions amplified from RNA transcripts were the TCR beta CDR3 regions. When the TCR CDR3 underwent first-round RT-PCR, the HTBI primer set was used. Using its own MiXCR run on the multiplex PCR reads, TCRdb lists one record per CDR3 protein. In the table there are approximately 530,000 distinct CDR3 sequences, 20% of which are singletons. Out of 10 ml of fresh peripheral blood came the PBMCs. On this clonotype: Its antigen is unidentified.

This rearrangement joins TRBV3-1 to TRBJ2-3; TRBD2 matches at 8 bases. The receptor comes from a man aged 35-49 years with Graves' ophthalmopathy. The specimen was blood. This CDR3 is CASSQGAGGTDTQYF. The CDR3 coding sequence is TGTGCCAGCAGCCAAGGAGCGGGGGGCACAGATACGCAGTATTTT.